This TCR beta chain comes out of a study of T cells in Graves' hyperthyroidism and ophthalmopathy. Study-wide results and caveats: For ophthalmopathy, model prediction preceded onset by a median 6.5 months.

This clonotype was seen a few times. What it binds is unknown. Trimming left V 6 bases short and J 8 bases short, with 14 bases between. The CDR3 contains 14 residues. The germline CDR1 and CDR2 sequences are MRHNA and SNTAGT. Ophthalmopathy patients had Clinical Activity Score at least 3, NOSPECS grade at least 4, duration under 3 months. The study excluded patients with uncontrolled infection, other autoimmune disease, pregnancy or lactation. Thyroid ultrasound and orbital computed tomography, with clinical symptoms and serum thyroxine and TRAb, informed diagnoses. RNA transcripts gave rise to amplified TCR beta CDR3 regions. HTBI primers were employed in a first-round RT-PCR of the TCR CDR3. MiXCR, applied by TCRdb to the multiplex PCR reads, yields one record per CDR3 protein. The sample lists roughly 400,000 distinct CDR3 sequences; about 14% were seen once.

The sequence was collected from a man aged 50-60 years with Graves' ophthalmopathy. The V call is TRBV6-4, the J call TRBJ1-6, with D perhaps matching TRBD1 (5 bases). Specimen: blood. The CDR3 reads CASSLGPKDSPLHF. In DNA, the CDR3 is TGTGCCAGCAGCTTGGGACCGAAAGATTCACCCCTCCACTTT.